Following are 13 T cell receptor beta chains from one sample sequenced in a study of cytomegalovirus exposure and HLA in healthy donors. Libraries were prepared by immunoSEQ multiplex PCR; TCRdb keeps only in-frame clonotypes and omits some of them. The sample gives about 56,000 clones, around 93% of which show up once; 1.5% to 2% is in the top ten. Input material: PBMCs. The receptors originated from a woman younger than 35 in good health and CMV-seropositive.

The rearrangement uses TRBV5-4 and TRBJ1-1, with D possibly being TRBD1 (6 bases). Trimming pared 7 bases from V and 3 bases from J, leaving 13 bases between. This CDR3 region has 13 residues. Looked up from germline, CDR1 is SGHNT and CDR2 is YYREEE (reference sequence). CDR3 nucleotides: TGTGCCAGCGAGGGGGGGGCTTACACTGAAGCTTTCTTT. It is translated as CASEGGAYTEAFF.

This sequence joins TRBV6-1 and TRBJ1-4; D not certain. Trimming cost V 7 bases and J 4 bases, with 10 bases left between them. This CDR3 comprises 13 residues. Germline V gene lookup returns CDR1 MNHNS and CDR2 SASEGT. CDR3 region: CASNGQDNEKLFF. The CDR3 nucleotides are TGTGCCAGCAACGGCCAGGATAATGAAAAACTGTTTTTT.

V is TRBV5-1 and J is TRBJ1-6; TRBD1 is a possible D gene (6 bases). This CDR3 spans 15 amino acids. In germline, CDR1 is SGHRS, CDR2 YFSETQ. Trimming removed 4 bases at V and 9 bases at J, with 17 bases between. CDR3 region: CASSDHRAKGSPLHF. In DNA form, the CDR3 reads TGCGCCAGCAGCGATCACAGGGCCAAAGGTTCACCCCTCCACTTT.

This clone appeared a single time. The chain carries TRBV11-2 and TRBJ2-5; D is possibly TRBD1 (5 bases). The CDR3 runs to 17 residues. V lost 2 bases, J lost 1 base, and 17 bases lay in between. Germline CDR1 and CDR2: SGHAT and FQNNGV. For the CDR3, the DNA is TGTGCCAGCAGCTTATACCCAGTGACTGGGGCCCAAGAGACCCAGTACTTC. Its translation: CASSLYPVTGAQETQYF.

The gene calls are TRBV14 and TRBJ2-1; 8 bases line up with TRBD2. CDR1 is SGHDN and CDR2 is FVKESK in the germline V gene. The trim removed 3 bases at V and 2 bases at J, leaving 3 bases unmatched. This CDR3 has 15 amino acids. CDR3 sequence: CASSHERGTYNEQFF. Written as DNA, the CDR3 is TGTGCCAGCAGCCATGAGCGGGGGACCTACAATGAGCAGTTCTTC.

The CDR3 loop reads CASSESVAWGAYNEQFF. CDR3 DNA: TGCGCCAGCAGTGAGTCGGTGGCGTGGGGGGCCTACAATGAGCAGTTCTTC. The chain recombines TRBV10-2 with TRBJ2-1, with D tentatively TRBD2 (6 bases). CDR3 length: 17 amino acids. V lost 0 bases and J 2 bases, leaving 14 bases between the germline ends. The germline V gene has CDR1 WSHSY and CDR2 SAAADI.

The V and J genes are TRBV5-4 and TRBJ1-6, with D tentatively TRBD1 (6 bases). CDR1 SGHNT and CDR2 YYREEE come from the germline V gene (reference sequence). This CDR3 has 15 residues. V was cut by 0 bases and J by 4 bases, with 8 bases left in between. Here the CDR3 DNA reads TGTGCCAGCAGCTTGGGACAGGCTTATAATTCACCCCTCCACTTT. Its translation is CASSLGQAYNSPLHF.

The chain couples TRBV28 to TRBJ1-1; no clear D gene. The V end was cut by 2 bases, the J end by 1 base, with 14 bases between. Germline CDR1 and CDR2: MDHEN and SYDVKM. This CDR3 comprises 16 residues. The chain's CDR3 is CASSLGGRHENTEAFF. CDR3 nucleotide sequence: TGTGCCAGCAGTTTAGGAGGGCGCCATGAGAACACTGAAGCTTTCTTT. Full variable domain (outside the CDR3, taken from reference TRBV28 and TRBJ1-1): DVKVTQSSRYLVKRTGEKVFLECVQDMDHENMFWYRQDPGLGLRLIYFSYDVKMKEKGDIPEGYSVSREKKERFSLILESASTNQTSMYLCASSLGGRHENTEAFFGQGTRLTVV.

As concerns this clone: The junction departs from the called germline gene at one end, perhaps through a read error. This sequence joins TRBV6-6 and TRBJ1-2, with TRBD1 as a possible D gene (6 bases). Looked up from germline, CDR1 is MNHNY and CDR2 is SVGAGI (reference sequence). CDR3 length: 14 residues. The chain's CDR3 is CASSIQGNPYGYTF. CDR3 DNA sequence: TGTGCCAGCAGCATTCAGGGGAACCCCTATGGCTACACCTTT.

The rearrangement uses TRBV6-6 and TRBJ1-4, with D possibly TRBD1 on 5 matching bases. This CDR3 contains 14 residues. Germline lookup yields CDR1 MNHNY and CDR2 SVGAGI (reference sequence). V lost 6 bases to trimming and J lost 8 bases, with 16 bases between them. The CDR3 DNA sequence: TGTGCCAGCAGCACCGACAGCATAACCGAAAAACTGTTTTTT. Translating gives CASSTDSITEKLFF.

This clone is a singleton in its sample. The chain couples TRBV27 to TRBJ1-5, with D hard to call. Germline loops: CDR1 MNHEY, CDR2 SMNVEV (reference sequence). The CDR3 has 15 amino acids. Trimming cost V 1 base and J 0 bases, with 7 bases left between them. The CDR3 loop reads CASSLFSSSNQPQHF. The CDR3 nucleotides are TGTGCCAGCAGTTTATTCTCCTCTAGCAATCAGCCCCAGCATTTT.

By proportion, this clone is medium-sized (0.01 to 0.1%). The CDR3 here is CASSDGSGEQFF. The CDR3, as DNA: TGTGCCAGCAGCGATGGGAGTGGTGAGCAGTTCTTC. The chain has TRBV27 and TRBJ2-1; TRBD2 might be the D (5 bases). The CDR3 is made up of 12 amino acids. V dropped 6 bases and J dropped 9 bases, with 12 bases sitting between them. CDR1 and CDR2 (germline): MNHEY, SMNVEV (reference sequence).

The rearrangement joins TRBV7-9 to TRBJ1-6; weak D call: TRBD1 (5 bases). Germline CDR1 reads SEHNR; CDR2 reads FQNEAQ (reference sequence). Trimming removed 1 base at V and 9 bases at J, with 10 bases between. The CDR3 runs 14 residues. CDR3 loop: CASSLVQGGSPLHF. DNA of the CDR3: TGTGCCAGCAGCTTAGTGCAGGGTGGTTCACCCCTCCACTTT.